The present TCR beta chain was sequenced within a study of cytomegalovirus exposure and HLA in healthy donors. Study-wide findings and caveats: V- and J-gene trimming of TCR beta was linked (in a later analysis) to a missense DCLRE1C variant. Researchers counted roughly 150 TCR beta chains as cytomegalovirus-associated. Earlier findings revealed that most TCR beta V segments proved productive either about 90% or about 30% of the time.

In this sample, this clone turned up a few times. Antigen specificity is unknown. The CDR3 length is 17 residues. Germline loops: CDR1 SGHRS, CDR2 YFSETQ. V was shortened by 0 bases and J by 1 base, with 13 bases between the two germline ends. Primers: 60 Vbeta forward and 13 Jbeta reverse. Generated by immunoSEQ multiplex PCR, the TCRdb table keeps only in-frame clones and is missing some. The data show tens of thousands of clones, with roughly two thirds seen just once and roughly 2.5% held by the top ten. The clonotype was recovered from a human donor in good health. The V gene is TRBV5-1, the J gene TRBJ2-2, with TRBD1 as a possible D gene (8 bases). The sequenced sample consisted of PBMCs. The CDR3: CASSLAGGTGNTGELFF. CDR3 DNA: TGCGCCAGCAGCTTGGCCGGGGGGACAGGGAACACCGGGGAGCTGTTTTTT. Complete variable domain (other parts from reference TRBV5-1 and TRBJ2-2): KAGVTQTPRYLIKTRGQQVTLSCSPISGHRSVSWYQQTPGQGLQFLFEYFSETQRNKGNFPGRFSGRQFSNSRSEMNVSTLELGDSALYLCASSLAGGTGNTGELFFGEGSRLTVL.